These 5 T cell receptor beta chains originate from one sample sequenced in a study of OX40 agonist ivuxolimab in advanced cancers. Measured with immunoSEQ multiplex PCR; TCRdb has only the in-frame clones, and not every one. Altogether about 58,000 clones are present, about 88% being singletons, with the ten largest covering approximately 0.8%. This specimen consisted of CD4+ or CD8+ T cells sorted from blood, obtained in a trial of the OX40 agonist ivuxolimab. The receptors derive from an adult with an advanced solid tumor such as melanoma, head and neck, liver or kidney cancer.

The chain combines TRBV7-2 with TRBJ1-4; D call uncertain. V shed 1 base and J shed 0 bases, with 18 bases lying between them. The CDR3 length is 19 residues. The germline V gene encodes CDR1 SGHTA and CDR2 FQGNSA. This chain's CDR3 is CASSLEPQESFATNEKLFF. For the CDR3, the DNA is TGTGCCAGCAGCTTAGAACCCCAGGAGAGTTTTGCAACTAATGAAAAACTGTTTTTT. Combining the CDR3 with reference TRBV7-2 and TRBJ1-4 gives the whole variable domain GAGVSQSPSNKVTEKGKDVELRCDPISGHTALYWYRQSLGQGLEFLIYFQGNSAPDKSGLPSDRFSAERTGGSVSTLTIQRTQQEDSAVYLCASSLEPQESFATNEKLFFGSGTQLSVL.

The CDR3 DNA is TGTGCCAGCAGTGGGACTAGCGGGACAGATACGCAGTATTTT. Translated, it gives CASSGTSGTDTQYF. This chain joins TRBV6-5 and TRBJ2-3, with 12 bases aligning to TRBD2. This CDR3 spans 14 amino acids. The J segment lost 3 bases and the V segment lost 5 bases, leaving 0 bases of the junction unmatched. Germline loops: CDR1 MNHEY, CDR2 SVGAGI.

The rearrangement links TRBV7-2 to TRBJ2-5; D is uncertain. In germline, CDR1 is SGHTA, CDR2 FQGNSA. This CDR3 has 13 amino acids. V lost 7 bases to trimming and J lost 3 bases, with 12 bases between them. The CDR3 sequence: CASTFTVEETQYF. The DNA of the CDR3 is TGTGCCAGCACATTCACGGTCGAAGAGACCCAGTACTTC. The variable domain in full, completed from reference TRBV7-2 and TRBJ2-5, reads GAGVSQSPSNKVTEKGKDVELRCDPISGHTALYWYRQSLGQGLEFLIYFQGNSAPDKSGLPSDRFSAERTGGSVSTLTIQRTQQEDSAVYLCASTFTVEETQYFGPGTRLLVL.

The genes are TRBV15 and TRBJ2-1; TRBD1 aligns across 7 bases. The germline V gene has CDR1 LNHNV and CDR2 YYDKDF (reference sequence). The J segment lost 12 bases and the V segment lost 1 base, leaving 12 bases of the junction unmatched. This CDR3 region has 15 residues. CDR3 DNA: TGTGCCACCAGCAGAGGGACAGGCACCGGGGAGACGCAGTTCTTC. Amino acid sequence: CATSRGTGTGETQFF.

This clone was seen once. The rearrangement links TRBV11-2 to TRBJ2-7, with D unresolved. CDR3 length: 18 residues. Germline V gene lookup returns CDR1 SGHAT and CDR2 FQNNGV. With 5 bases removed from V and 0 bases from J, the gap between germline ends came to 23 bases. CDR3 amino acids: CASSQRSYGSGYSYEQYF. CDR3 nucleotide sequence: TGTGCCAGCAGCCAACGATCGTACGGTTCTGGCTACTCCTACGAGCAGTACTTC. The variable domain in full, with the rest retrieved from reference TRBV11-2 and TRBJ2-7, is EAGVAQSPRYKIIEKRQSVAFWCNPISGHATLYWYQQILGQGPKLLIQFQNNGVVDDSQLPKDRFSAERLKGVDSTLKIQPAKLEDSAVYLCASSQRSYGSGYSYEQYFGPGTRLTVT.